This T cell receptor beta chain is drawn from a study of OX40 agonist ivuxolimab in advanced cancers. On the study more broadly: The drug used for patients, ivuxolimab, was an agonistic anti-OX40 (CD134) antibody.

TCRdb's copy holds only in-frame clones and misses some; the assay was immunoSEQ multiplex PCR. This sample yields about 64,000 clones, of which 91% are seen a single time; approximately 5.2% belongs to the top ten. Per germline, CDR1 MNHNY and CDR2 SVGAGI (reference sequence). The CDR3 length is 15 residues. The trim removed 5 bases at V and 5 bases at J, leaving 8 bases unmatched. Sample: CD4+ or CD8+ T cells sorted from blood, taken in a trial of the OX40 agonist ivuxolimab. This TCR came from an adult with an advanced solid tumor such as melanoma, head and neck, liver or kidney cancer. The rearrangement joins TRBV6-6 to TRBJ1-4; 7 positions agree with TRBD1. The CDR3 region has the DNA TGTGCCAGCAGTGGGCTGACAGGGACGAATGAAAAACTGTTTTTT. This codes for CASSGLTGTNEKLFF.